A single TCR beta chain is shown here with its context. The antigen is undetermined. The junction had 12 bases not matched to a gene; V was cut back by 5 bases and J by 6 bases. This CDR3 contains 15 residues. Germline V gene lookup returns CDR1 SGHVS and CDR2 FQNEAQ. These data belong to a study of T cell repertoires in cytomegalovirus infection. Overall study context: Researchers turned to recently identified HLA-C-restricted CMV epitopes as well as well-studied HLA-B-restricted ones. It can be stated that public TCR beta signatures indicated CMV infection as well as a matching HLA type. Study-wide findings and caveats: Within the response measured ex vivo, HLA-C-restricted CMV-specific TCR beta clonotypes were dominant.

TCRdb fed the reads into MiXCR, producing one record per CDR3 protein. The table shows hundreds of thousands of distinct CDR3 sequences, with approximately 32% occurring only once. The rearrangement joins TRBV7-8 to TRBJ1-2; TRBD1 agrees at 7 bases. The sequence was obtained from a human donor in good health (CMV status not recorded). Some clones in this sample may be carry-over from other donors' samples. This specimen was cultured CD8+ T cells from PBMCs, taken from culture after CMV antigen stimulation. The chain's CDR3 is CASSPTKGAGHGYTF. CDR3 sequence (DNA): TGTGCCAGCAGCCCGACGAAGGGGGCCGGGCATGGCTACACCTTC.